The TCR beta chain described here comes from a study of blood T cell repertoires in COVID-19. Study in general: Samples of COVID-19 (acute and convalescent) were obtained from the United States, Italy and Spain. T cells, B-cell-depleted T cells, or PBMCs provided the cDNA or gDNA that served as material.

This CDR3 has 15 residues. Sequencing used immunoSEQ multiplex PCR; TCRdb keeps in-frame clones, though not all of them. The repertoire holds over 200,000 clones, with more than 70% as singletons. The chain joins TRBV7-5 to TRBJ1-3. TRBV7-5 is a known pseudogene. Sequencing was carried out using peripheral blood. This receptor was obtained from a woman aged 50 to 60 with acute or convalescent COVID-19. The CDR3 reads CARSHPGGSGNTIYF. CDR3 nucleotide sequence: TGTGCCAGAAGCCACCCCGGGGGCTCTGGAAACACCATATATTTT.